These 23 T cell receptor beta chains were all obtained from the same sample, sequenced in a study of blood T cell repertoires in COVID-19. The table came from immunoSEQ multiplex PCR; TCRdb's copy has only in-frame clones and leaves some out. Here the sample spans 35,000 or so clones, roughly 86% being singletons. What was sequenced was peripheral blood. Source of these receptors: an older man with acute or convalescent COVID-19.

The J gene is TRBJ1-1, the V gene TRBV5-8; no reliable D call. Germline V gene data show CDR1 as SGHTS and CDR2 as YDEGEE. V was shortened by 4 bases and J by 4 bases, with 20 bases between the two germline ends. The CDR3 sequence is 16 residues long. Written as DNA, the CDR3 is TGTGCCAGCAGCGTAGAAAATTGGGCCGGAACCACTGAAGCTTTCTTT. It is translated as CASSVENWAGTTEAFF.

The J gene is TRBJ1-2, the V gene TRBV6-5; the D gene is possibly TRBD1 (6 bases). The CDR3 is 13 residues long. The germline CDR1 and CDR2 sequences are MNHEY and SVGAGI. The V end lost 7 bases, the J end lost 1 base, and 10 bases lay between the germline ends. The CDR3 loop is CASTLDSNYGYTF. The CDR3 DNA reads as TGTGCCAGCACTCTGGACAGTAACTATGGCTACACCTTC.

The genes are TRBV30 and TRBJ1-6, with TRBD1 as a possible D gene (5 bases). CDR3 length: 16 amino acids. Trimming left V 3 bases short and J 1 base short, with 13 bases between. From germline, CDR1 is GTSNPN and CDR2 SVGIG (reference sequence). The DNA of the CDR3 is TGTGCCTGGAGAAGGATGGGACTGTCCTATAATTCACCCCTCCACTTT. Its protein is CAWRRMGLSYNSPLHF.

This clone was picked up a small number of times. The rearrangement links TRBV28 to TRBJ1-2; D gene ambiguous. Trimming stripped 8 bases from V and 1 base from J, with 8 bases between. Germline V gene sequence: CDR1 MDHEN, CDR2 SYDVKM. The length of the CDR3 is 12 residues. The CDR3 spells CASGRNNYGYTF. Written as DNA, the CDR3 is TGTGCCAGCGGGAGGAATAACTATGGCTACACCTTC.

V gene TRBV27 combines with J gene TRBJ2-7, with 11 bases identical to TRBD2. The J call may not be correct, given that the DNA end is closer to TRBJ2-5. Germline CDR1 MNHEY, CDR2 SMNVEV (reference sequence). CDR3 size: 17 residues. CDR3 loop: CASSLRPPGTSGETQYF. As DNA, the CDR3 is TGTGCCAGCAGTTTAAGGCCCCCCGGGACTAGCGGAGAGACCCAGTACTTC.

J is TRBJ1-2 and V is TRBV4-2, with 9 bases lining up with TRBD1. V was pared by 1 base and J by 8 bases, with 8 bases of the junction left unmatched. Germline values: CDR1 LGHNA, CDR2 YNFKEQ. The CDR3 length is 15 residues. CDR3 DNA sequence: TGTGCCAGCAGCCAAGGACAACAGGGGGCTTACGGCTACACCTTC. Protein sequence: CASSQGQQGAYGYTF.

CDR3 sequence (DNA): TGTGCCAGCAGGACAGCAGGGGGAGGAATTGAAAAACTGTTTTTT. This translates into CASRTAGGGIEKLFF. The V and J genes are TRBV28 and TRBJ1-4; 7 nucleotides match TRBD1. Germline values: CDR1 MDHEN, CDR2 SYDVKM. The CDR3 loop spans 15 amino acids. The junction had 11 bases not matched to a gene; V was cut back by 6 bases and J by 7 bases.

The V call is TRBV24-1, the J call TRBJ2-3; D unclear. This CDR3 contains 14 residues. Trimming removed 6 bases at V and 4 bases at J, with 13 bases between. Looked up from germline, CDR1 is KGHDR and CDR2 is SFDVKD. Here the CDR3 DNA reads TGTGCCACCAGTCCGGGTTATTGGCCAGATACGCAGTATTTT. This encodes CATSPGYWPDTQYF.

This clone was observed a single time. The chain is built from TRBV30 and TRBJ1-3; perhaps TRBD1 as D (6 bases). The CDR3 consists of 18 residues. Germline values: CDR1 GTSNPN, CDR2 SVGIG (reference sequence). Between the trimmed V and J ends, which lost 2 bases and 0 bases, there was a span of 20 bases. This chain's CDR3 is CAWSSSGTYSSSGNTIYF. CDR3 nucleotides: TGTGCCTGGAGTTCCTCCGGGACATACTCCTCCTCTGGAAACACCATATATTTT. Looking up the rest from reference TRBV30 and TRBJ1-3 gives the full variable domain: SQTIHQWPATLVQPVGSPLSLECTVEGTSNPNLYWYRQAAGRGLQLLFYSVGIGQISSEVPQNLSASRPQDRQFILSSKKLLLSDSGFYLCAWSSSGTYSSSGNTIYFGEGSWLTVV.

In regard to this clone: The same CDR3 is also encoded by other DNA sequences in this sample. The chain uses TRBV7-2 and TRBJ2-3; 7 bases match TRBD2. CDR3 length equals 16 residues. Per the germline V gene, CDR1 is SGHTA and CDR2 is FQGNSA. J gave up 4 bases and V 2 bases, and 9 bases lay outside the gene matches. The CDR3 protein is CASSLSVAGDPDTQYF. The CDR3 DNA reads TGTGCCAGCAGCTTAAGTGTGGCGGGAGACCCAGATACGCAGTATTTT.

This chain links TRBV15 with TRBJ1-1; a possible D gene is TRBD1 (5 bases). The CDR3 loop spans 15 amino acids. The V and J ends lost 0 bases and 5 bases respectively, with 13 bases between them. Germline-derived CDR1 and CDR2 are LNHNV and YYDKDF (reference sequence). In nucleotides, the CDR3 is TGTGCCACCAGCAGAGACCTGGCAGGGTGGACTGAAGCTTTCTTT. This sequence encodes CATSRDLAGWTEAFF.

The J gene is TRBJ2-6, the V gene TRBV7-9; no firm D call. V lost 6 bases and J 0 bases, leaving 6 bases between the germline ends. Germline values: CDR1 SEHNR, CDR2 FQNEAQ (reference sequence). There are 14 residues in the CDR3. The CDR3 loop reads CASRHSSGANVLTF. CDR3 DNA sequence: TGTGCCAGCAGGCACAGCTCTGGGGCCAACGTCCTGACTTTC.

The V call is TRBV6-5, the J call TRBJ2-1, with D possibly TRBD1 on 6 matching bases. V dropped 7 bases and J dropped 5 bases, with 15 bases sitting between them. This CDR3 comprises 14 residues. CDR1 is MNHEY and CDR2 is SVGAGI in the germline V gene. CDR3 sequence reads: CASTRTGQNNEQFF. For the CDR3, the DNA is TGTGCCAGCACCCGAACAGGGCAAAACAATGAGCAGTTCTTC.

V gene TRBV9 combines with J gene TRBJ2-1, with 9 bases that match TRBD2. Germline CDR1 is SGDLS and CDR2 is YYNGEE. The CDR3 consists of 16 residues. J was trimmed by 2 bases and V by 0 bases; bases with no gene match: 3. The CDR3 loop reads CASSVDQRGAYNEQFF. In DNA form, the CDR3 reads TGTGCCAGCAGCGTAGATCAGCGGGGGGCCTACAATGAGCAGTTCTTC. Full variable domain (outside the CDR3, taken from reference TRBV9 and TRBJ2-1): DSGVTQTPKHLITATGQRVTLRCSPRSGDLSVYWYQQSLDQGLQFLIQYYNGEERAKGNILERFSAQQFPDLHSELNLSSLELGDSALYFCASSVDQRGAYNEQFFGPGTRLTVL.

The rearrangement joins TRBV6-1 to TRBJ2-7; possible D gene TRBD2, 5 bases. Trimming shortened V by 8 bases and J by 7 bases, and 12 bases separated the two germline ends. The V gene's germline CDR1 is MNHNS and CDR2 SASEGT. This CDR3 has 11 residues. CDR3 protein: CASEVRGEQYF. The CDR3 DNA follows: TGTGCCAGCGAAGTCCGCGGGGAGCAGTACTTC.

The chain joins TRBV27 to TRBJ2-7; a weak D match, TRBD1 (6 bases). CDR1 is MNHEY and CDR2 is SMNVEV in the germline V gene (reference sequence). The CDR3 length is 14 residues. Trimming shortened V by 4 bases and J by 3 bases, and 13 bases separated the two germline ends. This CDR3 is CASSSPGQNYEQYF. The CDR3 nucleotides read TGTGCCAGCAGTTCGCCCGGACAGAACTACGAGCAGTACTTC.

The chain is built from TRBV7-9 and TRBJ1-5; TRBD1 matches at 9 bases. J gave up 2 bases and V 5 bases, and 4 bases lay outside the gene matches. CDR3 length equals 15 residues. From germline, CDR1 is SEHNR and CDR2 FQNEAQ (reference sequence). The CDR3 reads CASSRDRGGNQPQHF. In DNA form, the CDR3 reads TGTGCCAGCAGCCGTGACAGGGGGGGCAATCAGCCCCAGCATTTT.

The chain recombines TRBV3-1 (or the pseudogene TRBV3-2) with TRBJ2-7; D unclear. V lost 4 bases and J lost 6, with 10 bases in between. The CDR3 sequence is 12 residues long. Germline CDR1 is LGHDT and CDR2 is YNNKEL (reference sequence). CDR3 region: CASSRQVSEQYF. The CDR3 DNA reads as TGTGCCAGCAGCCGTCAGGTGAGCGAGCAGTACTTC.

This clone was recorded a few times. This chain's CDR3 is CASSLGADYTYEQYF. In nucleotides, the CDR3 is TGTGCCAGCAGCTTAGGCGCTGACTATACCTACGAGCAGTACTTC. The V gene is TRBV11-2, the J gene TRBJ2-7, with D possibly matching TRBD2 (5 bases). This CDR3 spans 15 amino acids. CDR1 SGHAT and CDR2 FQNNGV come from the germline V gene. V was shortened by 1 base and J by 2 bases, with 12 bases between the two germline ends. Variable domain in full (rest from reference TRBV11-2 and TRBJ2-7): EAGVAQSPRYKIIEKRQSVAFWCNPISGHATLYWYQQILGQGPKLLIQFQNNGVVDDSQLPKDRFSAERLKGVDSTLKIQPAKLEDSAVYLCASSLGADYTYEQYFGPGTRLTVT.

This chain joins TRBV11-3 and TRBJ2-5, with a weak D call TRBD1 (6 bases). V lost 5 bases and J lost 5, with 18 bases in between. Germline values: CDR1 SGHNT, CDR2 YENEEA. There are 15 residues in the CDR3. The CDR3 DNA sequence: TGTGCCAGCAGCCCCTCGGCAGGGGCGCAGGAGACCCAGTACTTC. Its protein is CASSPSAGAQETQYF. Looking up the rest from reference TRBV11-3 and TRBJ2-5 gives the full variable domain: EAGVVQSPRYKIIEKKQPVAFWCNPISGHNTLYWYLQNLGQGPELLIRYENEEAVDDSQLPKDRFSAERLKGVDSTLKIQPAELGDSAVYLCASSPSAGAQETQYFGPGTRLLVL.

The chain couples TRBV6-5 to TRBJ1-5, with D perhaps TRBD1 (5 bases). V was shortened by 8 bases and J by 7 bases, with 15 bases between the two germline ends. Germline CDR1 reads MNHEY; CDR2 reads SVGAGI. CDR3 length: 13 amino acids. The CDR3: CASASRGEQPQHF. DNA for the CDR3: TGTGCCAGCGCGTCGCGGGGGGAACAGCCCCAGCATTTT.

The chain has TRBV30 and TRBJ1-5, with TRBD1 matching over 8 bases. CDR1 and CDR2 (germline): GTSNPN, SVGIG (reference sequence). With 0 bases clipped from V and 7 bases from J, the junction kept 11 bases outside the gene matches. The CDR3 has 16 residues. The DNA of the CDR3 is TGTGCCTGGAGTGTAAGCGGACAGGGAAGGTGGCAGCCCCAGCATTTT. It codes for CAWSVSGQGRWQPQHF.

The V call is TRBV7-9, the J call TRBJ1-1; D is unclear. The CDR3 runs to 14 residues. CDR1 and CDR2 from the germline V gene are SEHNR and FQNEAQ (reference sequence). Deletions cut 4 bases from V and 2 bases from J, with 11 bases between. The CDR3 loop is CASSSPLLNTEAFF. The CDR3 region has the DNA TGTGCCAGCAGCTCCCCCCTTCTAAACACTGAAGCTTTCTTT.